The present T cell receptor (beta chain) was sequenced within a study of Graves' ophthalmopathy and Graves' hyperthyroidism. Study overall: Peripheral blood was gathered at the point of initial diagnosis, before any treatment started. Study-level findings and limits: Discriminating ophthalmopathy from stable hyperthyroidism, a 13-signature model attained a sensitivity of about 88% and a specificity of around 83%.

This clonotype came up many times. Antigen unknown. The authors amplified TCR beta CDR3 regions, and they did so from RNA transcripts for repertoire sequencing. In the first round, RT-PCR was carried out with HTBI primers, and a multiplex PCR formed the second round. Each CDR3 protein is one row after TCRdb ran MiXCR on the multiplex PCR reads. Of hundreds of thousands of distinct CDR3 sequences listed, roughly 21% were seen once; the top ten hold around 3%. Enrollment excluded any patients with other autoimmune diseases, uncontrolled infections, pregnancy or lactation. Unmatched junction bases numbered 12, after V lost 3 bases and J lost 5 bases. CDR1 is SGHKS, CDR2 YYEKEE, per germline (reference sequence). This CDR3 is 16 amino acids long.

The receptor was isolated from a woman under 30 with stable Graves' hyperthyroidism. The chain is built from TRBV5-5 and TRBJ2-5; 8 bases are shared with TRBD1. The source material was peripheral blood. The CDR3 region is CASSSTDRGSGETQYF. The DNA for the CDR3 is TGTGCCAGCAGCTCGACAGACAGGGGATCGGGGGAGACCCAGTACTTC. Full variable domain (outside the CDR3, taken from reference TRBV5-5 and TRBJ2-5): DAGVTQSPTHLIKTRGQQVTLRCSPISGHKSVSWYQQVLGQGPQFIFQYYEKEERGRGNFPDRFSARQFPNYSSELNVNALLLGDSALYLCASSSTDRGSGETQYFGPGTRLLVL.